A single sample is the source of the 16 T cell receptor beta chains below, sequenced in a study of post-analysis software for immune sequencing data. Study-level findings and limits: With TRBV5-6, TRBV5-1 and TRBV20-1 included, 4 to 6 TRBV segments were more frequent in patients than in controls.

Antigens of these TCRs are unknown. Carried by the TCR beta cDNA libraries were unique molecular identifiers. MiXCR, applied by TCRdb to the PCR reads, yields one record per CDR3 protein. The data hold over 150,000 distinct CDR3 sequences, with 25% to 35% observed a single time. The sequencing sample was made of blood. The receptor set was obtained from a girl between 5 and 17 years old with multiple sclerosis.

The chain has TRBV15 and TRBJ2-3, with D unclear. The CDR3 spans 16 residues. Germline assignment: CDR1 LNHNV and CDR2 YYDKDF (reference sequence). Trimming took off 5 bases at V and 3 bases at J, with 18 bases between the two ends. CDR3 protein: CATSPRQRSGTDTQYF. Here the CDR3 DNA reads TGTGCCACCAGCCCACGGCAGCGCTCAGGAACAGATACGCAGTATTTT.

This clonotype was detected only once. The chain employs TRBV28 and TRBJ2-7, with TRBD2 matching over 8 bases. Losses at the gene ends were 4 bases for V and 0 bases for J; bases not matched to a gene: 5. The CDR3 covers 15 residues. Germline V gene data show CDR1 as MDHEN and CDR2 as SYDVKM. CDR3 bases: TGTGCCAGCAGTTCCCAACGGGGGGGCTCCTACGAGCAGTACTTC. It translates to CASSSQRGGSYEQYF. Combining the CDR3 with reference TRBV28 and TRBJ2-7 gives the whole variable domain DVKVTQSSRYLVKRTGEKVFLECVQDMDHENMFWYRQDPGLGLRLIYFSYDVKMKEKGDIPEGYSVSREKKERFSLILESASTNQTSMYLCASSSQRGGSYEQYFGPGTRLTVT.

This clonotype was seen repeatedly, ten times or more. The chain joins TRBV20-1 to TRBJ2-7, with 8 bases lining up with TRBD2. The germline V gene encodes CDR1 DFQATT and CDR2 SNEGSKA (reference sequence). The length of the CDR3 is 13 residues. The V segment lost 4 bases and the J segment 6 bases; nucleotides outside the gene matches: 8. CDR3 sequence: CSAKAGGPLEQYF. CDR3 nucleotide sequence: TGCAGTGCTAAGGCGGGAGGCCCTCTCGAGCAGTACTTC.

The chain uses TRBV20-1 and TRBJ2-5; 7 bases map to TRBD2. The CDR3 totals 11 residues. The germline gives CDR1 DFQATT, CDR2 SNEGSKA (reference sequence). V trimming: 3 bases; J trimming: 9 bases; junction bases outside the gene matches: 4. The CDR3 region is CSARGGRAQYF. The CDR3 DNA is TGCAGTGCTAGGGGTGGGAGGGCCCAGTACTTC.

This clonotype was counted at least ten times. The CDR3 spells CASSNQKGGSITDTQYF. CDR3 in DNA: TGTGCCAGCTCCAACCAAAAGGGCGGGAGTATCACAGATACGCAGTATTTT. The chain has TRBV12-3 or TRBV12-4 and TRBJ2-3; 7 bases agree with TRBD2. With V trimmed by 8 bases and J by 2 bases, 16 bases remained unmatched. The length of the CDR3 is 17 residues.

Only a few counts were recorded for this clonotype. V usage is TRBV28 and J usage is TRBJ2-7, with TRBD1 matching over 8 bases. The germline gives CDR1 MDHEN, CDR2 SYDVKM. V dropped 6 bases and J dropped 5; count of bases not matched to a gene: 9. This CDR3 contains 14 residues. CDR3 amino acids: CASSPGGGGDEQYF. For the CDR3, the DNA is TGTGCCAGCAGCCCAGGGGGCGGAGGGGACGAGCAGTACTTC.

Of note for this clonotype: A read error may produce the germline difference seen at one junction end. The V call is TRBV15, the J call TRBJ2-5, with 9 bases fitting TRBD2. CDR1 is LNHNV, CDR2 YYDKDF, per germline (reference sequence). This CDR3 has 16 amino acids. The DNA for the CDR3 is TGTGCCACCAGCAGACAACGACTAGCGGACCAAGAGACCCGGTACTTC. Translating gives CATSRQRLADQETRYF.

This clonotype was observed a few times. The genes are TRBV20-1 and TRBJ2-1; tentatively, D is TRBD2 (7 bases). CDR1 and CDR2 from the germline V gene are DFQATT and SNEGSKA (reference sequence). The CDR3 is 14 residues long. V shed 3 bases and J shed 3 bases, with 12 bases lying between them. The CDR3 protein is CSASKRDNYNEQFF. CDR3 bases: TGCAGTGCTAGTAAGCGGGACAACTACAATGAGCAGTTCTTC.

There are a few counts of this clonotype. This chain connects TRBV4-1 to TRBJ1-1; the D gene is possibly TRBD1 (6 bases). The CDR3 is made up of 14 amino acids. From germline, CDR1 is MGHRA and CDR2 YSYEKL. Trimming took 5 bases from V and 4 from J, leaving 14 bases between them. DNA of the CDR3: TGCGCCAGCAGCTCAACAGGGTGGGGCACTGAAGCTTTCTTT. The encoded protein is CASSSTGWGTEAFF.

In this sample, this clonotype turned up many times. The chain employs TRBV10-3 and TRBJ1-5; D remains unclear. CDR1 and CDR2 from the germline V gene are ENHRY and SYGVKD. V was cut by 7 bases and J by 1 base, with 11 bases left in between. The CDR3 runs 14 residues. CDR3 sequence (DNA): TGTGCCATCAATCCGGTTGCAAGCAATCAGCCCCAGCATTTT. It encodes CAINPVASNQPQHF.

The V call is TRBV5-1, the J call TRBJ2-5, with no clear D. CDR3 length: 16 residues. V gave up 2 bases and J gave up 3 bases, with 17 bases separating them. CDR1 SGHRS and CDR2 YFSETQ come from the germline V gene. The CDR3 loop is CASSLRPGPTKETQYF. Here the CDR3 DNA reads TGCGCCAGCAGCTTACGCCCAGGACCAACAAAAGAGACCCAGTACTTC.

The CDR3 DNA follows: TGCAGTGCTAGTGCTAGCGGGGGCACAGATACGCAGTATTTT. This sequence encodes CSASASGGTDTQYF. This sequence joins TRBV20-1 and TRBJ2-3; 9 positions match TRBD2. The CDR3 has 14 residues. Germline CDR1 is DFQATT and CDR2 is SNEGSKA (reference sequence). The J segment lost 1 base and the V segment lost 3 bases, leaving 2 bases of the junction unmatched.

This clonotype was detected many times. V is TRBV6-5 and J is TRBJ2-7; TRBD2 agrees at 8 bases. Germline V gene lookup returns CDR1 MNHEY and CDR2 SVGAGI. The CDR3 runs 14 residues. Germline trimming cut 8 bases from V and 0 bases from J; bases unmatched to any gene: 6. CDR3 coding DNA: TGTGCCAGCTTCAGCGGGACTAGCTCCTACGAGCAGTACTTC. Amino acids: CASFSGTSSYEQYF.

This clonotype has a handful of counts. It may be a read error: a sequence one base away is much more abundant. This sequence joins TRBV6-4 and TRBJ2-6; perhaps TRBD1 as D (5 bases). CDR3 length: 14 amino acids. Trimming removed 5 bases from V and 0 bases from J, with 5 bases in between. CDR1 MRHNA and CDR2 SNTAGT come from the germline V gene. The CDR3 DNA sequence: TGTGCCAGCAGTACAGGCTCTGGGGCCAACGTCCTGACTTTC. This translates into CASSTGSGANVLTF.

This clonotype occurred many times. This chain joins TRBV20-1 and TRBJ2-1, with a weak D call TRBD2 (6 bases). V gave up 0 bases and J gave up 3 bases, with 12 bases separating them. This CDR3 is built from 15 residues. Germline V gene data show CDR1 as DFQATT and CDR2 as SNEGSKA (reference sequence). In DNA form, the CDR3 reads TGCAGTGCTAGAGATAGCGGCGGGATCTACAATGAGCAGTTCTTC. Residues: CSARDSGGIYNEQFF.

V gene TRBV28 combines with J gene TRBJ2-7; possibly TRBD2 for D (6 bases). CDR3 length equals 15 residues. The V and J ends lost 2 bases and 1 base respectively, with 12 bases between them. Per the germline V gene, CDR1 is MDHEN and CDR2 is SYDVKM. This CDR3 is CASSLRDLFSYEQYF. CDR3 coding DNA: TGTGCCAGCAGTTTAAGGGACTTGTTTTCCTACGAGCAGTACTTC.